This T cell receptor (beta chain) was sequenced during a study of regulatory dendritic cells for organ transplantation. Using immunoSEQ multiplex PCR, the repertoire was profiled, and TCRdb retains in-frame clones only, with some absent. The data contain about 34,000 clones, around 90% of them singletons. Worth noting for this clone: The antigen remains undetermined.

The CDR3 contains 17 residues. V lost 2 bases and J 5 bases, leaving 24 bases between the germline ends. The V gene's germline CDR1 is GTSNPN and CDR2 SVGIG (reference sequence). Memory T cells were CD45RO+, naive were CD45RA+, sorted by FACS. Points from the study as a whole: Naive T cells showed high diversity, memory cells less, memory CD8+ least. Regulatory dendritic cells appeared to expand memory CD8+ clones less than mature ones. The most alloreactive TCR clonotypes were found in resting memory CD8+ cells.

The sequence came from a human donor in good health. Sequenced input: naive CD4+ T cells from blood. Subset in this sample: CD45RA+ naive T cells. The V and J genes are TRBV30 and TRBJ2-5, with D perhaps TRBD1 (8 bases). The CDR3 reads CAWSTGDRLGEGETQYF. The CDR3 region has the DNA TGTGCCTGGAGTACGGGGGACAGGCTAGGGGAGGGGGAGACCCAGTACTTC.